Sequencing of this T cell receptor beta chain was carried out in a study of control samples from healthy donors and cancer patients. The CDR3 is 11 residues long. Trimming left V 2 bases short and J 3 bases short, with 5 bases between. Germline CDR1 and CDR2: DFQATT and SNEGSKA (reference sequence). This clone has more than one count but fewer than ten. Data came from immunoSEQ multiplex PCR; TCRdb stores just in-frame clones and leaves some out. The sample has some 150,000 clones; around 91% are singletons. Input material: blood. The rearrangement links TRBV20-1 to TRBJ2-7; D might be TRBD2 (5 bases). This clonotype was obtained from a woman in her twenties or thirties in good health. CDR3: CSARRDYEQYF. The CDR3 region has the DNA TGCAGTGCTAGACGGGACTACGAGCAGTACTTC.